These 26 T cell receptor beta chains were all obtained from the same sample, sequenced in a study of blood T cell repertoires in COVID-19. Measured with immunoSEQ multiplex PCR; TCRdb has only the in-frame clones, and not every one. The profile covers about 380,000 clones, with around 87% appearing a single time and around 1.3% taken by the ten largest. The sequenced sample consisted of PBMCs or T cells enriched from blood (not recorded which). The receptors come from a man between 25 and 39 years old who had recovered from COVID-19.

The chain recombines TRBV20-1 with TRBJ2-1; D ambiguous. The CDR3 is 11 residues long. Trimming removed 3 bases from V and 5 bases from J, with 5 bases in between. Germline CDR1 DFQATT, CDR2 SNEGSKA (reference sequence). This chain's CDR3 is CSARTDNEQFF. The DNA of the CDR3 is TGCAGTGCTAGGACTGACAATGAGCAGTTCTTC.

This rearrangement joins TRBV24-1 to TRBJ2-1, with D unresolved. The V end was cut by 9 bases, the J end by 1 base, with 6 bases between. Germline V CDR1 and CDR2: KGHDR, SFDVKD. This CDR3 has 12 residues. Here the CDR3 reads CATAGSYNEQFF. CDR3 bases: TGTGCCACCGCAGGATCCTACAATGAGCAGTTCTTC.

This chain uses TRBV28 with TRBJ2-5; tentatively, D is TRBD1 (5 bases). Germline V gene sequence: CDR1 MDHEN, CDR2 SYDVKM. Trimming removed 4 bases at V and 2 bases at J, with 14 bases between. CDR3 length: 15 amino acids. In DNA, the CDR3 is TGTGCCAGCAGTTCCTTCAGGGCACTACAAGAGACCCAGTACTTC. It yields the protein CASSSFRALQETQYF.

The rearrangement joins TRBV29-1 to TRBJ1-5; 9 bases align to TRBD1. After removal of 7 bases from V and 1 base from J, the junction contained 8 bases not matched to a gene. The CDR3 contains 15 residues. CDR1 is SQVTM and CDR2 is ANQGSEA in the germline V gene. The DNA for the CDR3 is TGCAGCGCCTCATATGGACAGGGGAGCAATCAGCCCCAGCATTTT. Amino acid sequence: CSASYGQGSNQPQHF.

J is TRBJ1-1 and V is TRBV18; D not certain. Trimming stripped 3 bases from V and 3 bases from J, with 11 bases between. Germline CDR1 is KGHSH and CDR2 is LQKENI. The CDR3 totals 14 residues. CDR3 bases: TGTGCCAGCTCACCCGAGACAAGTGACACTGAAGCTTTCTTT. Its protein is CASSPETSDTEAFF.

The chain uses TRBV2 and TRBJ2-1; D might be TRBD1 (6 bases). The ends were cut back, 8 bases at V and 8 bases at J, with 16 bases in the middle. Per germline, CDR1 SNHLY and CDR2 FYNNEI. The CDR3 contains 13 residues. DNA of the CDR3: TGTGCCAGCCCAGGGGAAGGGGGTCATGAGCAGTTCTTC. Protein sequence: CASPGEGGHEQFF.

J is TRBJ2-1 and V is TRBV7-9, with 7 nucleotides matching TRBD2. Germline trimming cut 2 bases from V and 2 bases from J; bases unmatched to any gene: 6. This CDR3 is 16 amino acids long. Per the germline V gene, CDR1 is SEHNR and CDR2 is FQNEAQ (reference sequence). For the CDR3, the DNA is TGTGCCAGCAGCTTATTGGCGGGGGTGGCCTACAATGAGCAGTTCTTC. Translated, it gives CASSLLAGVAYNEQFF.

This chain joins TRBV5-6 and TRBJ2-1; TRBD2 is a possible D gene (6 bases). The CDR3 sequence is 16 residues long. V gave up 0 bases and J gave up 7 bases, with 17 bases separating them. CDR1 is SGHDT and CDR2 is YYEEEE in the germline V gene. The CDR3 region is CASSLGGAGGANEQFF. As DNA, the CDR3 is TGTGCCAGCAGCTTGGGTGGAGCGGGTGGTGCGAATGAGCAGTTCTTC.

The chain joins TRBV10-1 to TRBJ2-3; D is unresolved. CDR1 and CDR2 (germline): WNHNN, SYGVQD (reference sequence). This CDR3 is built from 14 residues. Between the trimmed V and J ends, which lost 6 bases and 3 bases, there was a span of 13 bases. CDR3 sequence (DNA): TGCGCCAGCAGCATTTACGAGGATACAGATACGCAGTATTTT. It is translated as CASSIYEDTDTQYF.

The V gene is TRBV28, the J gene TRBJ1-3, with D perhaps matching TRBD1 (6 bases). The CDR3 sequence is 18 residues long. V lost 5 bases, J lost 5 bases, and 25 bases lay in between. Germline CDR1 and CDR2: MDHEN and SYDVKM. The CDR3 DNA sequence: TGTGCCAGCAGTCCCCGGGCCCTAACAGGGTCCGGACGAAACACCATATATTTT. It yields the protein CASSPRALTGSGRNTIYF.

Only one count was recorded for this clone. This sequence joins TRBV10-3 and TRBJ1-1; a possible D gene is TRBD1 (6 bases). Trimming stripped 3 bases from V and 6 bases from J, with 11 bases between. Germline V gives CDR1 ENHRY, CDR2 SYGVKD. The CDR3 contains 13 residues. CDR3 DNA sequence: TGTGCCATCAGTGAACGGGGGGCCGCTGAAGCTTTCTTT. It translates to CAISERGAAEAFF.

The chain couples TRBV15 to TRBJ1-2, with TRBD1 as a possible D gene (6 bases). This CDR3 spans 15 amino acids. Germline V gene lookup returns CDR1 LNHNV and CDR2 YYDKDF (reference sequence). The V gene lost 1 base and the J gene lost 2 bases, with 11 bases spanning the gap. The CDR3 loop is CATSRGGQGNYGYTF. CDR3 DNA sequence: TGTGCCACCAGCAGAGGGGGGCAGGGGAACTATGGCTACACCTTC.

This clone was detected only a few times. The rearrangement joins TRBV11-2 to TRBJ1-2; unclear D gene. V lost 3 bases and J 4 bases, leaving 9 bases between the germline ends. This CDR3 has 13 residues. Germline CDR1 is SGHAT and CDR2 is FQNNGV. In DNA form, the CDR3 reads TGTGCCAGCAGCTTCGGGGAGATCTATGGCTACACCTTC. Protein product: CASSFGEIYGYTF.

The chain has TRBV11-2 and TRBJ1-2; D is uncertain. The V gene lost 2 bases and the J gene lost 2 bases, with 6 bases spanning the gap. The CDR3 is 13 residues long. Germline values: CDR1 SGHAT, CDR2 FQNNGV. The CDR3: CASSLKANYGYTF. CDR3 sequence (DNA): TGTGCCAGCAGCTTAAAAGCGAACTATGGCTACACCTTC. Looking up the rest from reference TRBV11-2 and TRBJ1-2 gives the full variable domain: EAGVAQSPRYKIIEKRQSVAFWCNPISGHATLYWYQQILGQGPKLLIQFQNNGVVDDSQLPKDRFSAERLKGVDSTLKIQPAKLEDSAVYLCASSLKANYGYTFGSGTRLTVV.

V is TRBV5-4 and J is TRBJ1-6, with 7 bases aligning to TRBD1. CDR3 length: 16 amino acids. The germline V gene encodes CDR1 SGHNT and CDR2 YYREEE (reference sequence). The junction had 7 bases not matched to a gene; V was cut back by 0 bases and J by 7 bases. The CDR3 loop reads CASSLDPDRANSPLHF. CDR3 in DNA: TGTGCCAGCAGCTTGGACCCTGACAGGGCAAATTCACCCCTCCACTTT. Using reference TRBV5-4 and TRBJ1-6 for the parts outside the CDR3, the full variable domain is ETGVTQSPTHLIKTRGQQVTLRCSSQSGHNTVSWYQQALGQGPQFIFQYYREEENGRGNFPPRFSGLQFPNYSSELNVNALELDDSALYLCASSLDPDRANSPLHFGNGTRLTVT.

The V gene is TRBV10-2, the J gene TRBJ1-1, with a possible D match to TRBD1 (5 bases). V was shortened by 3 bases and J by 6 bases, with 8 bases between the two germline ends. The CDR3 length is 12 residues. Germline values: CDR1 WSHSY, CDR2 SAAADI. CDR3 sequence: CASSDRVAEAFF. In nucleotides, the CDR3 is TGCGCCAGCAGTGACAGGGTGGCTGAAGCTTTCTTT.

J is TRBJ2-7 and V is TRBV2, with a possible D match to TRBD2 (6 bases). There are 11 residues in the CDR3. Trimming pared 4 bases from V and 9 bases from J, leaving 10 bases between. Looked up from germline, CDR1 is SNHLY and CDR2 is FYNNEI. The CDR3, as DNA: TGTGCCAGCAGTGGTCAGGGAGGGCAGTACTTC. Amino acid sequence: CASSGQGGQYF.

V usage is TRBV27 and J usage is TRBJ1-2; the match to TRBD1 covers 7 bases. V lost 1 base and J lost 6; bases outside the gene matches: 8. This CDR3 region has 15 residues. Looked up from germline, CDR1 is MNHEY and CDR2 is SMNVEV (reference sequence). As DNA, the CDR3 is TGTGCCAGCAGTTTATTTCCGACAGGGATGAATGGCTACACCTTC. Translated: CASSLFPTGMNGYTF.

The chain uses TRBV2 and TRBJ2-3; 7 bases match TRBD1. Germline V gene data show CDR1 as SNHLY and CDR2 as FYNNEI. J lost 2 bases, V lost 4 bases, and 6 bases had no gene match. The CDR3 extends over 15 amino acids. The CDR3 region is CASSAGTEFTDTQYF. The CDR3 coding sequence is TGTGCCAGCAGTGCCGGGACAGAGTTCACAGATACGCAGTATTTT.

The chain has TRBV5-6 and TRBJ1-4; TRBD1 agrees at 7 bases. Germline trimming cut 0 bases from V and 7 bases from J; bases unmatched to any gene: 3. Germline assignment: CDR1 SGHDT and CDR2 YYEEEE. This CDR3 contains 14 residues. CDR3 sequence (DNA): TGTGCCAGCAGCTTGGGACAGGGAGGTGAAAAACTGTTTTTT. Translation: CASSLGQGGEKLFF.

This chain connects TRBV6-2 or TRBV6-3 to TRBJ1-2; a possible D gene is TRBD1 (6 bases). The ends were cut back, 0 bases at V and 8 bases at J, with 16 bases in the middle. CDR3 length: 15 amino acids. The germline CDR1 and CDR2 sequences are MNHEY and SVGEGT. This CDR3 reads CASSYSRYAGDGYTF. CDR3 coding DNA: TGTGCCAGCAGTTACTCGAGGTACGCAGGGGACGGCTACACCTTC.

The V and J genes are TRBV15 and TRBJ1-3; 8 bases are a match to TRBD1. The CDR3 sequence is 16 residues long. CDR1 LNHNV and CDR2 YYDKDF come from the germline V gene (reference sequence). The V and J ends lost 1 base and 3 bases, in that order; junction bases with no gene match: 5. CDR3 amino acids: CATSRALDRVGNTIYF. CDR3 nucleotides: TGTGCCACCAGCAGAGCGTTGGACAGGGTTGGAAACACCATATATTTT.

The gene calls are TRBV12-3 or TRBV12-4 and TRBJ2-7; unclear D gene. V was pared by 5 bases and J by 3 bases, with 5 bases between. CDR3 length: 11 amino acids. CDR3 amino acids: CASSPNYEQYF. Here the CDR3 DNA reads TGTGCCAGCAGTCCTAACTACGAGCAGTACTTC.

The chain links TRBV10-1 to TRBJ2-2; possible D gene TRBD1, 6 bases. Trimming shortened V by 2 bases and J by 4 bases, and 14 bases separated the two germline ends. This CDR3 is built from 16 residues. Germline V gene data show CDR1 as WNHNN and CDR2 as SYGVQD (reference sequence). The CDR3, as DNA: TGCGCCAGCAGTGAGGGGGGCAGGGCCGCCACCGGGGAGCTGTTTTTT. Its protein is CASSEGGRAATGELFF.

The table lists this clone with a count of one. The chain uses TRBV29-1 and TRBJ1-4; D is undetermined. Germline CDR1 SQVTM, CDR2 ANQGSEA. V lost 6 bases, J lost 7 bases, and 15 bases lay in between. The CDR3 is made up of 13 amino acids. CDR3 in DNA: TGCAGCGTAGCGTTTCGGCTGACTGAAAAACTGTTTTTT. Translation: CSVAFRLTEKLFF.

The V and J genes are TRBV7-8 and TRBJ1-1, with D perhaps matching TRBD1 (5 bases). The CDR3 sequence is 15 residues long. Trimming took 5 bases from V and 0 from J, leaving 13 bases between them. The germline V gene has CDR1 SGHVS and CDR2 FQNEAQ. CDR3: CASSPLGGMNTEAFF. CDR3 nucleotides: TGTGCCAGCAGCCCCTTGGGGGGGATGAACACTGAAGCTTTCTTT.